The 13 T cell receptor beta chains listed next were all sequenced from one sample in a study of molecular identifiers for immune sequencing clone quantification. One entry per CDR3 protein results from TCRdb running MiXCR on the PCR reads. The table lists approximately 320,000 distinct CDR3 sequences, about 23% of them singletons. The sequenced sample was naive CD8+ T cells from blood, with Jurkat cell RNA spiked in. Subset of the sample: FACS-sorted CD8+CD4-CCR7+CD45RA+ naive T cells. Receptor source: a human donor in good health. Some libraries in this study had Jurkat cell RNA spiked in.

The table lists this clonotype with many counts. The chain recombines TRBV4-3 with TRBJ1-1; D is unclear. The V gene lost 1 base and the J gene lost 0 bases, with 6 bases spanning the gap. This CDR3 has 14 amino acids. Germline assignment: CDR1 LGHNA and CDR2 YSLEER. The CDR3 loop reads CASSQATMNTEAFF. Here the CDR3 DNA reads TGCGCCAGCAGCCAAGCCACCATGAACACTGAAGCTTTCTTT.

On this clonotype itself: This may arise from a read error, as a much more abundant clone is one base away. This chain uses TRBV27 with TRBJ2-7; 8 bases align to TRBD1. The CDR3 length is 15 residues. V lost 8 bases to trimming and J lost 2 bases; unmatched junction nucleotides: 11. Germline values: CDR1 MNHEY, CDR2 SMNVEV (reference sequence). The CDR3 region has the DNA TGTGCCAGCGGTCCCTACCAGGGGGCCACCTACGAGCAGTACTTC. Translated, it gives CASGPYQGATYEQYF.

CDR3 coding DNA: TGCAGTGCCGTCTCATCTAGCGGCTACACAGATACGCAGCATTTT. Amino acid sequence: CSAVSSSGYTDTQHF. The chain links TRBV20-1 to TRBJ2-3; D not resolved. TRBJ1-5 matches the DNA end more closely, so the J call is doubtful. Germline CDR1 reads DFQATT; CDR2 reads SNEGSKA (reference sequence). The CDR3 has 15 amino acids.

Of note for this clonotype: As the CDR3 is not closed by the conserved phenylalanine or tryptophan, this likely results from a read error. The chain uses TRBV9 and TRBJ1-5; 9 nucleotides align to TRBD1. The CDR3 covers 14 residues. Germline V gene data show CDR1 as SGDLS and CDR2 as YYNGEE. The CDR3 loop reads CASSTGQGPQRQHV. The CDR3 DNA reads as TGTGCGAGCAGCACTGGACAGGGGCCTCAGCGCCAGCATGTT.

This clonotype was detected ten times or more. This chain connects TRBV28 to TRBJ2-3, with 7 positions matching TRBD2. The junction had 7 bases not matched to a gene; V was cut back by 1 base and J by 0 bases. There are 17 residues in the CDR3. CDR1 is MDHEN, CDR2 SYDVKM, per germline. The CDR3: CASSLFPGLESTDTQYF. DNA for the CDR3: TGTGCCAGCAGTTTATTCCCAGGACTAGAGAGCACAGATACGCAGTATTTT.

The chain links TRBV20-1 to TRBJ2-6; a weak D match, TRBD1 (5 bases). V was clipped by 0 bases and J by 0 bases, with 15 bases between them. The CDR3 consists of 18 residues. Germline CDR1 and CDR2: DFQATT and SNEGSKA (reference sequence). The CDR3 DNA reads as TGCAGTGCTAGAGATTACGACAGCCTTCCCTCTGGGGCCAACGTCCTGACTTTC. Protein: CSARDYDSLPSGANVLTF.

This clonotype was seen ten or more times. The chain couples TRBV6-6 to TRBJ2-1; TRBD1 aligns across 8 bases. The CDR3 loop spans 16 amino acids. J gave up 9 bases and V 2 bases, and 12 bases lay outside the gene matches. Germline-derived CDR1 and CDR2 are MNHNY and SVGAGI (reference sequence). CDR3 bases: TGTGCCAGCAGTTACGGCGTCAGGGGGCCTAAGGGTGAGCAGTTCTTC. This translates into CASSYGVRGPKGEQFF.

This clonotype occurred many times. The chain employs TRBV27 and TRBJ1-1, with a weak D call TRBD1 (5 bases). The V end was cut by 6 bases, the J end by 4 bases, with 6 bases between. The CDR3 length is 11 residues. Germline loops: CDR1 MNHEY, CDR2 SMNVEV (reference sequence). CDR3 sequence reads: CASRGPTEAFF. The CDR3 DNA reads TGTGCCAGCAGGGGACCCACTGAAGCTTTCTTT.

Concerning this clonotype: A read error may be the cause here, since a much bigger clone is one base away. Here the CDR3 DNA reads TGTGCCAGCAGCTTGGACGGGGTTAGCACAGATACGCAGTATTTT. Its translation: CASSLDGVSTDTQYF. The rearrangement links TRBV5-6 to TRBJ2-3; a possible D gene is TRBD2 (5 bases). Between the trimmed V and J ends, which lost 0 bases and 0 bases, there was a span of 8 bases. This CDR3 region has 15 residues. Germline-derived CDR1 and CDR2 are SGHDT and YYEEEE.

This clonotype showed up just once. This chain uses TRBV2 with TRBJ2-3; possibly TRBD2 for D (5 bases). CDR3 length: 15 residues. Germline-derived CDR1 and CDR2 are SNHLY and FYNNEI. The germline V and J ends were trimmed by 1 base and 0 bases, with 8 bases remaining between them. Written as DNA, the CDR3 is TGTGCCAGCAGTGAAGAGGGCGGGAGCACAGATACGCAGTATTTT. Amino acid sequence: CASSEEGGSTDTQYF.

To note about this clonotype: A read error may produce the germline difference seen at one junction end. V gene TRBV27 combines with J gene TRBJ2-3; D unresolved. CDR3 size: 14 residues. CDR1 MNHEY and CDR2 SMNVEV come from the germline V gene (reference sequence). CDR3 nucleotides: TGTGCCTGCAGTTTATCGGTATCCACAGATACGCAGTATTTT. Encoded protein: CACSLSVSTDTQYF.

This clonotype has a count of ten or more. V usage is TRBV5-4 and J usage is TRBJ2-7; 8 bases fit TRBD1. Germline CDR1 SGHNT, CDR2 YYREEE (reference sequence). The CDR3 covers 14 residues. J was trimmed by 5 bases and V by 1 base; bases with no gene match: 5. DNA for the CDR3: TGTGCCAGCAGCTTGCGCCCAGGGGGCCACGAGCAGTACTTC. Protein: CASSLRPGGHEQYF.

CDR3 residues: CSALDWTSGNEQFF. The DNA for the CDR3 is TGCAGCGCCTTGGATTGGACTAGCGGCAATGAGCAGTTCTTC. The J gene is TRBJ2-1, the V gene TRBV29-1, with 10 nucleotides matching TRBD2. There are 14 residues in the CDR3. Looked up from germline, CDR1 is SQVTM and CDR2 is ANQGSEA. Trimming took 7 bases from V and 6 from J; bases not matched to a gene: 9.